The T cell receptor (beta chain) described here comes from a study of cytomegalovirus exposure and HLA in healthy donors. Broader study findings: Approximately 160 TCR beta chains were listed as cytomegalovirus-associated. Specificity of a few CMV-associated chains for CMV antigens was verified in vitro.

With respect to this clone: Antigen: not known.

The CDR3 loop spans 11 amino acids. The germline V and J ends were trimmed by 8 bases and 4 bases, with 8 bases remaining between them. The germline V gene has CDR1 SEHNR and CDR2 FQNEAQ (reference sequence). Only in-frame clones appear in the TCRdb table, and some are missing; sequencing was by immunoSEQ multiplex PCR. Among under 150,000 clones listed, approximately 89% were seen once. Specimen: PBMCs. The gene calls are TRBV7-9 and TRBJ1-1, with D perhaps matching TRBD1 (5 bases). The receptor's source is a young man in good health and CMV-seronegative. CDR3 region: CASGQGTEAFF. The CDR3 region has the DNA TGTGCCAGCGGGCAGGGCACTGAAGCTTTCTTT.